The 18 T cell receptor beta chains given below trace back to one sample, sequenced in a study of blood T cell repertoires in COVID-19. Clones were read by immunoSEQ multiplex PCR, and TCRdb kept only the in-frame ones, dropping some. Here the sample spans under 200,000 clones, more than 75% being singletons. Sequenced sample: peripheral blood. The receptors were gathered from a man aged 35 to 55 with active or convalescent COVID-19.

This chain joins TRBV5-1 and TRBJ2-2; D is undetermined. The CDR3 is 16 amino acids. Trimming shortened V by 0 bases and J by 1 base, and 10 bases separated the two germline ends. Per germline, CDR1 SGHRS and CDR2 YFSETQ. The CDR3 region is CASSLGQDLNTGELFF. CDR3 DNA: TGCGCCAGCAGCTTGGGGCAGGATCTGAACACCGGGGAGCTGTTTTTT.

V gene TRBV6-5 combines with J gene TRBJ2-7, with TRBD1 identical over 7 bases. The junction had 5 bases not matched to a gene; V was cut back by 4 bases and J by 11 bases. This CDR3 region has 11 residues. Germline CDR1 reads MNHEY; CDR2 reads SVGAGI. CDR3 nucleotides: TGTGCCAGCAGTTCTTCCGGGACAGAGTACTTC. Protein sequence: CASSSSGTEYF.

This chain uses TRBV18 with TRBJ1-1; 11 nucleotides line up with TRBD1. The germline V gene has CDR1 KGHSH and CDR2 LQKENI. Trimming took 6 bases from V and 4 from J; bases not matched to a gene: 10. CDR3 size: 16 residues. The CDR3 bases are TGTGCCAGCTCTCCCGGGACAGGGGGTTTAGGCACTGAAGCTTTCTTT. Translation: CASSPGTGGLGTEAFF.

The J gene is TRBJ1-2, the V gene TRBV5-1; D is possibly TRBD1 (5 bases). Germline V gives CDR1 SGHRS, CDR2 YFSETQ. The ends were cut back, 0 bases at V and 5 bases at J, with 11 bases in the middle. CDR3 length: 14 residues. The CDR3 DNA follows: TGCGCCAGCAGCTTGGGGACAAACGAATATGGCTACACCTTC. Encoded protein: CASSLGTNEYGYTF.

This clone occurred once. The chain is built from TRBV19 and TRBJ2-5; possibly TRBD2 for D (5 bases). Germline CDR1 and CDR2: LNHDA and SQIVND (reference sequence). V was cut by 4 bases and J by 10 bases, with 10 bases left in between. CDR3 length equals 11 residues. The CDR3, as DNA: TGTGCCAGTAGTAGCGAGGGTGGCCAGTACTTC. Its protein is CASSSEGGQYF.

The chain employs TRBV5-1 and TRBJ1-5; TRBD1 matches at 10 bases. V was clipped by 3 bases and J by 0 bases; unmatched bases: 9. Germline assignment: CDR1 SGHRS and CDR2 YFSETQ. The CDR3 runs 18 residues. CDR3 region: CASSSRDRGTYSNQPQHF. In DNA form, the CDR3 reads TGCGCCAGCAGCTCCAGGGACAGGGGAACATATAGCAATCAGCCCCAGCATTTT. Variable domain in full (rest from reference TRBV5-1 and TRBJ1-5): KAGVTQTPRYLIKTRGQQVTLSCSPISGHRSVSWYQQTPGQGLQFLFEYFSETQRNKGNFPGRFSGRQFSNSRSEMNVSTLELGDSALYLCASSSRDRGTYSNQPQHFGDGTRLSIL.

Concerning this clone: This CDR3 is also generated by other DNA sequences in the sample. This chain connects TRBV19 to TRBJ2-2; the D is unclear. V was clipped by 3 bases and J by 0 bases, with 5 bases between them. There are 14 residues in the CDR3. Per the germline V gene, CDR1 is LNHDA and CDR2 is SQIVND (reference sequence). The CDR3 region has the DNA TGTGCCAGTAGTATTTCAGCGAACACCGGGGAGCTGTTTTTT. Translated, it gives CASSISANTGELFF.

The J gene is TRBJ2-5, the V gene TRBV3-1 (or the pseudogene TRBV3-2); perhaps TRBD2 as D (6 bases). Trimming cost V 4 bases and J 1 base, with 10 bases left between them. There are 14 residues in the CDR3. The germline gives CDR1 LGHDT, CDR2 YNNKEL (reference sequence). CDR3 DNA sequence: TGTGCCAGCAGCCCCTCGACTAGCCAAGAGACCCAGTACTTC. Translating it yields CASSPSTSQETQYF.

The V call is TRBV6-6, the J call TRBJ2-1; D perhaps matches TRBD2 (5 bases). Between the trimmed V and J ends, which lost 6 bases and 0 bases, there was a span of 12 bases. CDR1 and CDR2 (germline): MNHNY, SVGAGI (reference sequence). CDR3 length equals 15 residues. Written as DNA, the CDR3 is TGTGCCAGCAGCTCCCAAGGGAGCTCCTACAATGAGCAGTTCTTC. It encodes CASSSQGSSYNEQFF.

This clone was observed once. J is TRBJ1-5 and V is TRBV24-1; tentative D call: TRBD1 (6 bases). Germline CDR1 is KGHDR and CDR2 is SFDVKD. V dropped 9 bases and J dropped 3 bases, with 14 bases sitting between them. This CDR3 comprises 14 residues. CDR3 residues: CATGDRQVNQPQHF. CDR3 DNA: TGTGCCACCGGGGACCGACAGGTCAATCAGCCCCAGCATTTT.

The chain recombines TRBV7-2 with TRBJ1-1; 7 bases fit TRBD1. With V trimmed by 1 base and J by 1 base, 6 bases remained unmatched. The germline V gene encodes CDR1 SGHTA and CDR2 FQGNSA. The CDR3 sequence is 16 residues long. The CDR3 loop reads CASSLVSGQKNTEAFF. The CDR3 DNA follows: TGTGCCAGCAGCTTAGTTTCGGGACAGAAGAACACTGAAGCTTTCTTT. Looking up the rest from reference TRBV7-2 and TRBJ1-1 gives the full variable domain: GAGVSQSPSNKVTEKGKDVELRCDPISGHTALYWYRQSLGQGLEFLIYFQGNSAPDKSGLPSDRFSAERTGGSVSTLTIQRTQQEDSAVYLCASSLVSGQKNTEAFFGQGTRLTVV.

The V and J genes are TRBV28 and TRBJ2-3; D is unclear. This CDR3 spans 12 amino acids. The V and J ends lost 1 base and 7 bases respectively, with 6 bases between them. Germline V gene data show CDR1 as MDHEN and CDR2 as SYDVKM. CDR3 in DNA: TGTGCCAGCAGTTTATATTCCAATACGCAGTATTTT. This codes for CASSLYSNTQYF.

This chain joins TRBV7-8 and TRBJ1-3, with D tentatively TRBD1 (6 bases). Germline assignment: CDR1 SGHVS and CDR2 FQNEAQ. The CDR3 is 17 residues long. V was pared by 5 bases and J by 5 bases, with 22 bases between. CDR3 sequence: CASSARITAQGRNTIYF. In DNA, the CDR3 is TGTGCCAGCAGCGCCCGTATTACTGCACAGGGTAGAAACACCATATATTTT. Filled out from reference TRBV7-8 and TRBJ1-3, the complete variable domain reads GAGVSQSPRYKVAKRGQDVALRCDPISGHVSLFWYQQALGQGPEFLTYFQNEAQLDKSGLPSDRFFAERPEGSVSTLKIQRTQQEDSAVYLCASSARITAQGRNTIYFGEGSWLTVV.

V usage is TRBV16 and J usage is TRBJ1-1; 10 bases fit TRBD1. Trimming removed 4 bases from V and 11 bases from J; junction bases left unmatched: 4. The CDR3 consists of 12 residues. Per the germline V gene, CDR1 is KGHSY and CDR2 is FQNENV. CDR3 DNA sequence: TGTGCCAGCAGCCCCGGGACAGGGGAGGCTTTCTTT. Encoded protein: CASSPGTGEAFF.

The chain has TRBV25-1 and TRBJ1-2, with 7 bases that match TRBD1. CDR1 and CDR2 (germline): MGHDK, SYGVNS. Trimming removed 4 bases from V and 8 bases from J; junction bases left unmatched: 13. CDR3 length equals 15 residues. The chain's CDR3 is CASSALGTGVRGYTF. CDR3 DNA sequence: TGTGCCAGCAGTGCCTTGGGAACAGGGGTGAGAGGCTACACCTTC.

The chain links TRBV30 to TRBJ2-3; TRBD1 matches 8 bases. The CDR3 covers 16 residues. With 1 base clipped from V and 6 bases from J, the junction kept 12 bases outside the gene matches. Germline-derived CDR1 and CDR2 are GTSNPN and SVGIG (reference sequence). CDR3 sequence (DNA): TGTGCCTGGAGTGAAAGGACAGGGAGTGGGGGGGATACGCAGTATTTT. This sequence encodes CAWSERTGSGGDTQYF.

The chain carries TRBV10-3 and TRBJ1-4, with 12 bases fitting TRBD1. Looked up from germline, CDR1 is ENHRY and CDR2 is SYGVKD. The length of the CDR3 is 17 residues. J was trimmed by 0 bases and V by 8 bases; bases with no gene match: 7. This CDR3 reads CAIGGQGASSTNEKLFF. Here the CDR3 DNA reads TGTGCCATCGGGGGACAGGGGGCCTCATCAACTAATGAAAAACTGTTTTTT.

The V and J genes are TRBV11-2 and TRBJ1-3; D is perhaps TRBD1 (6 bases). V was trimmed by 1 base and J by 7 bases, leaving 11 bases between them. The germline CDR1 and CDR2 sequences are SGHAT and FQNNGV. This CDR3 comprises 14 residues. The CDR3 here is CASSLAAGANTIYF. The CDR3 bases are TGTGCCAGCAGCTTAGCGGCAGGGGCGAACACCATATATTTT.